Sequencing of this T cell receptor beta chain was carried out in a study of memory CD4+ T cells and cytomegalovirus serostatus. General study results and limits: About two fifths of the roughly 150 known CMV-associated TCRbeta sequences appeared in CD4+ memory. Repertoires predicted CMV serostatus with median bootstrapped AUC of approximately 0.94.

Single viable CD3+CD4+CD8-CD45RO+ cells were sorted as the memory CD4+ T cells. After thawing, CD4+ T cells were positively selected. The method was immunoSEQ multiplex PCR; TCRdb's version includes in-frame clones alone and lacks a portion of them. The sample comprises some 26,000 clones, around 80% of which are singletons, and around 0.66% rests with the top ten. V shed 3 bases and J shed 1 base, with 8 bases lying between them. From germline, CDR1 is GTSNPN and CDR2 SVGIG (reference sequence). The CDR3 sequence is 13 residues long. This clone showed up just a few times. What it recognizes is unknown.

The gene calls are TRBV30 and TRBJ2-3; tentative D call: TRBD1 (6 bases). The specimen sequenced was memory CD4+ T cells from blood. This receptor was identified in an adult in good health and CMV-seronegative. For the CDR3, the DNA is TGTGCCTGGAGGACAGGAGGCACAGATACGCAGTATTTT. Amino acids: CAWRTGGTDTQYF.